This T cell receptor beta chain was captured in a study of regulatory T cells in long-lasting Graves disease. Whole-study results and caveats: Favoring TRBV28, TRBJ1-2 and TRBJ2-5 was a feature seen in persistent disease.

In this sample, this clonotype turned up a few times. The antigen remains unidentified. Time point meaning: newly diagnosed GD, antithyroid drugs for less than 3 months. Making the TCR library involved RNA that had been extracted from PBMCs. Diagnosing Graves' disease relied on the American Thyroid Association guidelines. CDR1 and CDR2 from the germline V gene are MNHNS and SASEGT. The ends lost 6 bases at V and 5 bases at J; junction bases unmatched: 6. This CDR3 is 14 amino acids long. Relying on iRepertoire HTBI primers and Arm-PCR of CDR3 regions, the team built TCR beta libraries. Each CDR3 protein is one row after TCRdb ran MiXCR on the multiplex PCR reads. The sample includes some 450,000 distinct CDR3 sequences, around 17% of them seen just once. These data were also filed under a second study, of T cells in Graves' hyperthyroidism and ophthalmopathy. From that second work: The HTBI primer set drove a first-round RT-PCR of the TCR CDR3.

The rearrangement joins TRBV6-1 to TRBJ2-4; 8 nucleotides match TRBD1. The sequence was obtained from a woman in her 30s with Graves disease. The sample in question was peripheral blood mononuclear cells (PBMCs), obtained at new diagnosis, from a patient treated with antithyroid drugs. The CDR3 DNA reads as TGTGCCAGCAGACGACAGGGGTGGGAAAACATTCAGTACTTC. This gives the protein CASRRQGWENIQYF.